The T cell receptor beta chain under discussion was sequenced for a study of cytomegalovirus exposure and HLA in healthy donors. Regarding the study as a whole: A later analysis linked a missense variant in DCLRE1C to the trimming of TCR beta V and J genes.

The donors gave bone marrow, and they were healthy. The PCR ran on 60 Vbeta and 13 Jbeta primers. Profiling relied on immunoSEQ multiplex PCR, and the TCRdb table lists in-frame clones only, not all of them. The sample records some 90,000 clones, over 65% being singletons. For this clone: Its antigen is currently unknown.

The CDR3 covers 13 residues. Trimming cost V 4 bases and J 5 bases; bases outside gene matches: 5. In germline, CDR1 is MNHEY, CDR2 SVGAGI. The sequence came from a human donor in good health. The sequenced material came from PBMCs. The V call is TRBV6-5, the J call TRBJ2-7; the match to TRBD1 covers 7 bases. The CDR3 loop is CASSFGQDHEQYF. CDR3 in DNA: TGTGCCAGCAGTTTTGGACAGGACCACGAGCAGTACTTC.